These T cell receptor beta chains were read from a single sample in a study of blood T cell repertoires in COVID-19. Here immunoSEQ multiplex PCR was the method, and the copy in TCRdb shows in-frame clones only, minus some. The table lists fewer than 450,000 clones, about nine tenths of them singletons. Sequencing used peripheral blood. These receptors originate from a woman aged 70-85 years with COVID-19, enrolled during active disease. Each CDR3 is given with its conserved first and last residue. Each record gives: J gene, clone size, V gene, D gene, CDR3 DNA, CDR3 protein. D genes are given only for firm matches. Size values are once, few and many counts, or a class for expanded clones, and some rows have none.

>TRBJ2-2|-|TRBV24-1|TRBD2
TGTGCCACCAGTGACCCGCAGCGGGGGGTCACCGGGGAGCTGTTTTTT
CATSDPQRGVTGELFF
>TRBJ2-5|-|TRBV24-1|TRBD1
TGTGCCACCAGCGGCAGGGGGGAGACCCAGTACTTC
CATSGRGETQYF
>TRBJ1-1|-|TRBV6-6|-
TGTGCCAGCAGTTGGAGCGAGAACACTGAAGCTTTCTTT
CASSWSENTEAFF
>TRBJ1-2|-|TRBV5-4|TRBD1
TGTGCCAGCAGCCCACAGGGGGACTATGGCTACACCTTC
CASSPQGDYGYTF
>TRBJ2-2|-|TRBV19|-
TGTGCCAGTAGTATCACGGGGGGCCGAACCGGGGAGCTGTTTTTT
CASSITGGRTGELFF
>TRBJ1-1|-|TRBV27|TRBD1
TGTGCCAGCAGGTACAGGGGGCATAACACTGAAGCTTTCTTT
CASRYRGHNTEAFF
>TRBJ2-1|-|TRBV19|-
TGTGCCAGTAGTATAGGGGCGGGGTCGGGCAATGAGCAGTTCTTC
CASSIGAGSGNEQFF
>TRBJ1-2|few|TRBV3-1/TRBV3-2|-
TGTGCCAGCAGACTCGAGGGGGAGACTGGCTACACCTTC
CASRLEGETGYTF
>TRBJ1-5|-|TRBV12-3/TRBV12-4|-
TGTGCCAGCAGTTTATTGGAGGCAGGGGACCAGCATTTT
CASSLLEAGDQHF
>TRBJ1-4|-|TRBV5-1|-
TGCGCCAGCAGCCCTTTTACAGGGCCAACTAATGAAAAACTGTTTTTT
CASSPFTGPTNEKLFF
>TRBJ2-7|-|TRBV6-5|-
TGTGCCAGCAGGATACCGGGGACACACTCCTACGAGCAGTACTTC
CASRIPGTHSYEQYF
>TRBJ1-2|-|TRBV5-1|TRBD1
TGCGCCAGCAGCTTGGGGTTTGACAGGGGAAACTATGGCTACACCTTC
CASSLGFDRGNYGYTF
>TRBJ1-2|-|TRBV12-5|-
TGTGCTAGTGGTTTAGGTCAGGGTGGCTACACCTTC
CASGLGQGGYTF
>TRBJ1-1|once|TRBV5-4|TRBD1
TGTGCCAGCAGCCGAAAGGAGGGGGCGGGCACTGAAGCTTTCTTT
CASSRKEGAGTEAFF
>TRBJ1-5|-|TRBV6-5|-
TGTGCCAGTCAGGTGTCCCCTAGCAATCAGCCCCAGCATTTT
CASQVSPSNQPQHF
>TRBJ1-6|once|TRBV11-2|-
TGTGCCAGCGGTTCTTGGAGGGGAGAATCACCCCTCCACTTT
CASGSWRGESPLHF
>TRBJ2-3|-|TRBV5-1|-
TGCGCCAGCAACAGGGACGCCGGCACAGATACGCAGTATTTT
CASNRDAGTDTQYF
>TRBJ1-3|-|TRBV4-1|-
TGCGCCAGCAGCCAAGGTCCGGGAACTGGAAACACCATATATTTT
CASSQGPGTGNTIYF
>TRBJ1-2|-|TRBV20-1|-
TGCAGTGCTATCGACAGTGGCTACACCTTC
CSAIDSGYTF
>TRBJ1-1|-|TRBV7-9|TRBD1
TGTGCCAGCAGCTCCGGACAGGTGAACACTGAAGCTTTCTTT
CASSSGQVNTEAFF
>TRBJ2-7|-|TRBV6-1|TRBD1
TGTGCCAGCAGTGAAGCCGAGGGGGCGCTTGCCCACGAGCAGTACTTC
CASSEAEGALAHEQYF
>TRBJ1-1|-|TRBV5-4|-
TGTGCCAGCAGCTTGGCCGGGGGGGGTCCTTTGAACACTGAAGCTTTCTTT
CASSLAGGGPLNTEAFF
>TRBJ1-1|-|TRBV19|TRBD1
TGTGCCAGTAGTGACACCGGGACAGGGGGCACTGAAGCTTTCTTT
CASSDTGTGGTEAFF